The text below deals with one T cell receptor beta chain. This entry belongs to a study of OX40 agonist ivuxolimab in advanced cancers. Across the whole study: Every 2 weeks, patients got intravenous ivuxolimab at one of six dose levels (0.01-10 mg/kg). Patients receiving dose escalation had hepatocellular carcinoma, melanoma, renal cell or head and neck cancer.

The data were produced by immunoSEQ multiplex PCR, yet TCRdb's version contains in-frame clones alone and is incomplete. The repertoire holds some 85,000 clones, around nine tenths seen once, with 0.2% to 0.3% in the top ten. CDR3 size: 16 residues. CDR1 and CDR2 from the germline V gene are MGHRA and YSYEKL. V trimming: 0 bases; J trimming: 6 bases; junction bases outside the gene matches: 10. This receptor was identified in an adult with an advanced solid tumor such as melanoma, head and neck, liver or kidney cancer. Specimen: CD4+ or CD8+ T cells sorted from blood, collected in a trial of the OX40 agonist ivuxolimab. The J gene is TRBJ1-2, the V gene TRBV4-1; TRBD1 aligns across 7 bases. The CDR3: CASSQDQGDRGDGYTF. The CDR3 DNA sequence: TGCGCCAGCAGCCAAGATCAGGGGGACAGAGGCGATGGCTACACCTTC.